The 29 T cell receptor beta chains presented below share a single source sample, sequenced in a study of blood T cell repertoires in COVID-19. Assay used: immunoSEQ multiplex PCR; TCRdb lists only in-frame clones, some missing. This table holds roughly 250,000 clones, 70% to 85% found once. What was sequenced was peripheral blood. All receptors come from a woman in her 40s with active or convalescent COVID-19.

The rearrangement links TRBV19 to TRBJ2-3, with TRBD2 matching over 10 bases. There are 16 residues in the CDR3. Germline CDR1 and CDR2: LNHDA and SQIVND (reference sequence). V dropped 7 bases and J dropped 4; count of bases not matched to a gene: 11. CDR3 nucleotides: TGTGCCAGTAAAGGAGTAGCGGGGGGATCTGCAGATACGCAGTATTTT. Protein product: CASKGVAGGSADTQYF.

The chain carries TRBV6-1 and TRBJ1-5; TRBD1 matches 12 bases. The length of the CDR3 is 19 residues. CDR1 and CDR2 from the germline V gene are MNHNS and SASEGT. J was trimmed by 0 bases and V by 3 bases; bases with no gene match: 9. In nucleotides, the CDR3 is TGTGCCAGCAGTGACCCCCGGGACAGGGGGCTGTATAGCAATCAGCCCCAGCATTTT. This sequence encodes CASSDPRDRGLYSNQPQHF.

This clone was recorded many times. In nucleotides, the CDR3 is TGTGCCAGTAAACCGGGACAGGGATACACTGAAGCTTTCTTT. Amino acid sequence: CASKPGQGYTEAFF. The chain combines TRBV6-6 with TRBJ1-1, with 9 bases lining up with TRBD1. Germline V CDR1 and CDR2: MNHNY, SVGAGI (reference sequence). J was trimmed by 3 bases and V by 9 bases; bases with no gene match: 8. The CDR3 totals 14 residues.

The chain has TRBV28 and TRBJ2-5, with a weak D call TRBD1 (6 bases). The CDR3 spans 15 residues. Germline CDR1 is MDHEN and CDR2 is SYDVKM. V was clipped by 7 bases and J by 2 bases, with 17 bases between them. CDR3 loop: CASNFGTPVQETQYF. The CDR3 DNA reads as TGTGCCAGCAACTTCGGGACACCAGTTCAAGAGACCCAGTACTTC.

CDR3 in amino acids: CASSLSRLLYNEQFF. Here the CDR3 DNA reads TGTGCCAGCAGTTTAAGCAGGCTGCTCTACAATGAGCAGTTCTTC. This sequence joins TRBV28 and TRBJ2-1; D is unresolved. V dropped 2 bases and J dropped 3 bases, with 11 bases sitting between them. Germline lookup yields CDR1 MDHEN and CDR2 SYDVKM. This CDR3 comprises 15 residues.

In this sample, this clone turned up once. The rearrangement joins TRBV28 to TRBJ1-1; D possibly corresponds to TRBD1 (6 bases). Germline V gives CDR1 MDHEN, CDR2 SYDVKM. This CDR3 has 14 amino acids. V lost 3 bases, J lost 1 base, and 9 bases lay in between. The CDR3 spells CASSLGAKNTEAFF. For the CDR3, the DNA is TGTGCCAGCAGTTTGGGGGCCAAGAACACTGAAGCTTTCTTT.

This chain links TRBV4-1 with TRBJ2-3, with D perhaps TRBD2 (5 bases). Trimming removed 4 bases from V and 4 bases from J, with 18 bases in between. Germline CDR1 reads MGHRA; CDR2 reads YSYEKL. The CDR3 runs to 16 residues. The CDR3 nucleotides read TGCGCCAGCAGCCCCCGGGCAGCGGCCTTCTCAGATACGCAGTATTTT. Translated, it gives CASSPRAAAFSDTQYF.

This chain links TRBV6-4 with TRBJ1-6, with 7 bases aligning to TRBD1. Unmatched junction bases numbered 12, after V lost 3 bases and J lost 13 bases. Germline V gives CDR1 MRHNA, CDR2 SNTAGT. There are 15 residues in the CDR3. CDR3 nucleotide sequence: TGTGCCAGCAGTGAGAGAGGTGCAGGGGGAGCTCCCCTCCACTTT. The encoded protein is CASSERGAGGAPLHF.

The V and J genes are TRBV5-6 and TRBJ2-7; D unresolved. CDR1 and CDR2 from the germline V gene are SGHDT and YYEEEE. The CDR3 covers 12 residues. The V end lost 3 bases, the J end lost 4 bases, and 8 bases lay between the germline ends. The CDR3 DNA reads as TGTGCCAGCAGCTCGAGAGGTTACGAGCAGTACTTC. It codes for CASSSRGYEQYF.

A few counts support this clone. V usage is TRBV6-1 and J usage is TRBJ1-5; TRBD1 aligns across 7 bases. The CDR3 totals 15 residues. CDR1 MNHNS and CDR2 SASEGT come from the germline V gene. The V and J ends lost 2 bases and 6 bases, in that order; junction bases with no gene match: 7. The CDR3, as DNA: TGTGCCAGCAGTGAACAGGGACAGAGCGGTCAGCCCCAGCATTTT. This gives the protein CASSEQGQSGQPQHF.

DNA of the CDR3: TGTGCCAGCAGTTCCATAGGAGCCACGTCGGATGGCTACACCTTC. This codes for CASSSIGATSDGYTF. J is TRBJ1-2 and V is TRBV6-5; D is ambiguous. Germline V lookup: CDR1 MNHEY, CDR2 SVGAGI. V lost 4 bases and J 6 bases, leaving 18 bases between the germline ends. This CDR3 has 15 amino acids.

The chain combines TRBV5-1 with TRBJ1-2; a weak D match, TRBD1 (5 bases). Germline values: CDR1 SGHRS, CDR2 YFSETQ. The V gene lost 0 bases and the J gene lost 7 bases, with 13 bases spanning the gap. This CDR3 comprises 14 residues. The CDR3 loop reads CASSLDPGGGGYTF. The CDR3 DNA reads TGCGCCAGCAGCTTGGACCCCGGGGGAGGTGGCTACACCTTC. Drawing the rest from reference TRBV5-1 and TRBJ1-2, the complete variable domain is KAGVTQTPRYLIKTRGQQVTLSCSPISGHRSVSWYQQTPGQGLQFLFEYFSETQRNKGNFPGRFSGRQFSNSRSEMNVSTLELGDSALYLCASSLDPGGGGYTFGSGTRLTVV.

This clone was recorded a few times. V is TRBV20-1 and J is TRBJ1-5, with D perhaps matching TRBD1 (5 bases). The CDR3 has 15 amino acids. The germline V gene has CDR1 DFQATT and CDR2 SNEGSKA (reference sequence). Trimming pared 6 bases from V and 0 bases from J, leaving 15 bases between. CDR3 residues: CSASPQDYSNQPQHF. The DNA of the CDR3 is TGCAGTGCCAGTCCACAGGATTATAGCAATCAGCCCCAGCATTTT.

The rearrangement uses TRBV30 and TRBJ1-4; tentative D call: TRBD1 (6 bases). This CDR3 region has 14 residues. Germline assignment: CDR1 GTSNPN and CDR2 SVGIG (reference sequence). V was cut by 0 bases and J by 8 bases, with 13 bases left in between. In nucleotides, the CDR3 is TGTGCCTGGAGTGTACGGGGGGGCTTGGAAAAACTGTTTTTT. Translation: CAWSVRGGLEKLFF.

The genes are TRBV30 and TRBJ1-6; TRBD1 matches 8 bases. CDR1 and CDR2 from the germline V gene are GTSNPN and SVGIG (reference sequence). The V segment lost 6 bases and the J segment 2 bases; nucleotides outside the gene matches: 6. The CDR3 totals 15 residues. CDR3 nucleotides: TGTGCCTGTGTCCAGGGGGCCGCCTATAATTCACCCCTCCACTTT. Translating gives CACVQGAAYNSPLHF.

The CDR3 sequence is CASSDAGLKYF. The CDR3 bases are TGTGCCAGCAGCGACGCAGGTCTCAAGTACTTC. V gene TRBV3-1 (or the pseudogene TRBV3-2) combines with J gene TRBJ2-7; unclear D gene. Germline V CDR1 and CDR2: LGHDT, YNNKEL (reference sequence). V lost 5 bases to trimming and J lost 11 bases, with 13 bases between them. This CDR3 is built from 11 residues.

CDR3 DNA sequence: TGCGCCAGCAGCTTGGTAGCCGAGGATACGCAGTATTTT. It translates to CASSLVAEDTQYF. The chain joins TRBV5-1 to TRBJ2-3, with D uncertain. CDR1 and CDR2 from the germline V gene are SGHRS and YFSETQ. The V and J ends lost 0 bases and 6 bases respectively, with 8 bases between them. The CDR3 spans 13 residues.

CDR3 loop: CASSLLGQGADTQYF. In DNA, the CDR3 is TGTGCCAGCAGCTTGTTAGGGCAGGGGGCAGATACGCAGTATTTT. V and J are TRBV5-4 and TRBJ2-3; 7 bases map to TRBD1. After removal of 1 base from V and 4 bases from J, the junction contained 6 bases not matched to a gene. CDR1 is SGHNT and CDR2 is YYREEE in the germline V gene (reference sequence). CDR3 length: 15 amino acids.

The gene calls are TRBV4-2 and TRBJ1-1, with 7 bases matching TRBD1. Germline V gene sequence: CDR1 LGHNA, CDR2 YNFKEQ. Losses at the gene ends were 5 bases for V and 1 base for J; bases not matched to a gene: 7. CDR3 size: 15 residues. The DNA of the CDR3 is TGTGCCAGCAGCTTACAGGGGTCCCCGAACACTGAAGCTTTCTTT. Protein product: CASSLQGSPNTEAFF.

The J gene is TRBJ1-2, the V gene TRBV7-9; no reliable D call. The germline V gene has CDR1 SEHNR and CDR2 FQNEAQ (reference sequence). The V and J ends lost 5 bases and 8 bases respectively, with 15 bases between them. The CDR3 spans 13 residues. The CDR3 DNA reads as TGTGCCAGCAGCCCAGGAAGGACTGTCGGCTACACCTTC. Translating it yields CASSPGRTVGYTF.

The chain recombines TRBV4-1 with TRBJ2-7; possibly TRBD2 for D (5 bases). With 0 bases removed from V and 3 bases from J, the gap between germline ends came to 9 bases. Germline loops: CDR1 MGHRA, CDR2 YSYEKL. The length of the CDR3 is 14 residues. The CDR3 protein is CASSQEGAIYEQYF. The CDR3 DNA reads TGCGCCAGCAGCCAAGAGGGAGCTATCTACGAGCAGTACTTC.

V gene TRBV19 combines with J gene TRBJ1-5; D unresolved. Trimming removed 3 bases at V and 1 base at J, with 7 bases between. The CDR3 extends over 14 amino acids. CDR1 is LNHDA, CDR2 SQIVND, per germline (reference sequence). The DNA for the CDR3 is TGTGCCAGTAGTATCGGGGTGAGCAATCAGCCCCAGCATTTT. This translates into CASSIGVSNQPQHF.

V and J are TRBV7-8 and TRBJ2-7; TRBD2 agrees at 10 bases. The ends lost 1 base at V and 4 bases at J; junction bases unmatched: 7. The CDR3 has 16 residues. Germline loops: CDR1 SGHVS, CDR2 FQNEAQ. The CDR3 sequence is CASSLGVLAGRYEQYV. CDR3 DNA: TGTGCCAGCAGCTTAGGGGTACTAGCGGGGAGATACGAGCAGTACGTC.

The rearrangement uses TRBV3-1 (or the pseudogene TRBV3-2) and TRBJ1-2, with TRBD1 matching over 8 bases. CDR1 and CDR2 from the germline V gene are LGHDT and YNNKEL (reference sequence). The CDR3 has 14 residues. V lost 1 base to trimming and J lost 4 bases; unmatched junction nucleotides: 2. The CDR3 is CASSQGGQAYGYTF. CDR3 sequence (DNA): TGTGCCAGCAGCCAAGGGGGACAGGCCTATGGCTACACCTTC.

Only one count was recorded for this clone. The chain is built from TRBV9 and TRBJ2-2; D remains unclear. Germline V CDR1 and CDR2: SGDLS, YYNGEE. This CDR3 comprises 14 residues. V lost 5 bases and J 4 bases, leaving 12 bases between the germline ends. CDR3 nucleotide sequence: TGTGCCAGCAGAAAAACCTCGGGCACCGGGGAGCTGTTTTTT. It translates to CASRKTSGTGELFF.

The genes are TRBV12-5 and TRBJ2-5; TRBD2 might be the D (5 bases). Per the germline V gene, CDR1 is LGHNT and CDR2 is FRNRAP. Trimming cost V 3 bases and J 9 bases, with 11 bases left between them. This CDR3 is built from 12 residues. DNA of the CDR3: TGTGCTAGTGGTTTTACCCTCGGGGCCCAGTACTTC. This gives the protein CASGFTLGAQYF.

The chain joins TRBV5-1 to TRBJ2-1; D may be TRBD2 (7 bases). The germline V and J ends were trimmed by 4 bases and 11 bases, with 22 bases remaining between them. The V gene's germline CDR1 is SGHRS and CDR2 YFSETQ. CDR3 size: 15 residues. Here the CDR3 DNA reads TGCGCCAGCAGCGGGGGGGACACCTTGACAATGAAGCAGTTCTTC. Protein product: CASSGGDTLTMKQFF.

The chain joins TRBV19 to TRBJ2-3, with 7 positions matching TRBD2. Germline trimming cut 9 bases from V and 2 bases from J; bases unmatched to any gene: 11. The V gene's germline CDR1 is LNHDA and CDR2 SQIVND (reference sequence). CDR3 length equals 15 residues. The CDR3 region has the DNA TGTGCCAGGGGAAGGTGGCGGGAGAACACAGATACGCAGTATTTT. Translation: CARGRWRENTDTQYF.

The chain carries TRBV2 and TRBJ2-2; 8 bases line up with TRBD1. The V segment lost 8 bases and the J segment 4 bases; nucleotides outside the gene matches: 9. Germline V lookup: CDR1 SNHLY, CDR2 FYNNEI. This CDR3 is built from 15 residues. This CDR3 is CASAAQGAVTGELFF. The CDR3 bases are TGTGCCAGCGCGGCCCAGGGGGCCGTCACCGGGGAGCTGTTTTTT.